The 23 T cell receptor beta chains in this list originate from one sample, sequenced in a study of identifying expanded T cells in peripheral blood. Sequenced by immunoSEQ multiplex PCR; TCRdb stores in-frame clones only, minus some. This table holds about 110,000 clones, 85% to 90% found once. The sample consisted of blood. The origin of the receptors is a person aged 18 to 70 in good health.

This chain uses TRBV5-8 with TRBJ1-6; tentative D call: TRBD1 (6 bases). Trimming took off 7 bases at V and 7 bases at J, with 21 bases between the two ends. Germline V CDR1 and CDR2: SGHTS, YDEGEE. The CDR3 has 16 amino acids. CDR3 sequence: CASAGRGVMGNSPLHF. CDR3 coding DNA: TGTGCCAGCGCCGGGAGGGGGGTGATGGGAAATTCACCCCTCCACTTT.

The chain links TRBV9 to TRBJ1-5; D gene unclear. Trimming shortened V by 2 bases and J by 5 bases, and 8 bases separated the two germline ends. The germline CDR1 and CDR2 sequences are SGDLS and YYNGEE. The CDR3 loop spans 13 amino acids. Written as DNA, the CDR3 is TGTGCCAGCAGCGTTAGGGCCGATCAGCCCCAGCATTTT. The encoded protein is CASSVRADQPQHF.

The chain has TRBV7-9 and TRBJ1-1; no firm D call. Germline V gene lookup returns CDR1 SEHNR and CDR2 FQNEAQ (reference sequence). This CDR3 spans 17 amino acids. The V gene lost 5 bases and the J gene lost 1 base, with 20 bases spanning the gap. CDR3 DNA sequence: TGTGCCAGCAGCCGCGGGGTTTCGGCCCGCGAGAACACTGAAGCTTTCTTT. Translation: CASSRGVSARENTEAFF.

The V and J genes are TRBV6-5 and TRBJ1-3; no reliable D call. V was cut by 0 bases and J by 0 bases, with 6 bases left in between. Germline CDR1 and CDR2: MNHEY and SVGAGI. This CDR3 has 15 residues. In DNA form, the CDR3 reads TGTGCCAGCAGTTACTCGTGGGGCTCTGGAAACACCATATATTTT. It codes for CASSYSWGSGNTIYF.

J is TRBJ1-1 and V is TRBV19; the match to TRBD1 covers 8 bases. This CDR3 has 16 amino acids. The V segment lost 6 bases and the J segment 2 bases; nucleotides outside the gene matches: 11. Germline assignment: CDR1 LNHDA and CDR2 SQIVND (reference sequence). CDR3 coding DNA: TGTGCCAGTAGATCCTTTGGGCAGGGGGCCAACACTGAAGCTTTCTTT. Its translation: CASRSFGQGANTEAFF.

This chain links TRBV5-5 with TRBJ2-7; 7 nucleotides align to TRBD1. Trimming removed 4 bases from V and 2 bases from J; junction bases left unmatched: 9. Germline lookup yields CDR1 SGHKS and CDR2 YYEKEE (reference sequence). The CDR3 sequence is 15 residues long. The CDR3 loop reads CASSLRDSKTYEQYF. The CDR3 coding sequence is TGTGCCAGCAGCCTCCGGGACAGCAAAACCTACGAGCAGTACTTC.

V usage is TRBV27 and J usage is TRBJ1-1, with D unresolved. V was clipped by 5 bases and J by 5 bases, with 12 bases between them. Germline V CDR1 and CDR2: MNHEY, SMNVEV (reference sequence). This CDR3 is built from 13 residues. The CDR3 DNA reads TGTGCCAGCAGTATCGGGGTGTCGACTGAAGCTTTCTTT. Protein sequence: CASSIGVSTEAFF.

The gene calls are TRBV9 and TRBJ2-1, with D perhaps matching TRBD1 (5 bases). The CDR3 extends over 12 amino acids. Germline-derived CDR1 and CDR2 are SGDLS and YYNGEE. V lost 5 bases and J lost 11, with 14 bases in between. DNA of the CDR3: TGTGCCAGCAGTCAAACCAGGGTCAAGCAGTTCTTC. It specifies CASSQTRVKQFF. The full variable domain, its missing parts supplied by reference TRBV9 and TRBJ2-1, is DSGVTQTPKHLITATGQRVTLRCSPRSGDLSVYWYQQSLDQGLQFLIQYYNGEERAKGNILERFSAQQFPDLHSELNLSSLELGDSALYFCASSQTRVKQFFGPGTRLTVL.

The chain joins TRBV6-6 to TRBJ2-7; no definite D call. Deletions cut 6 bases from V and 10 bases from J, with 16 bases between. Germline V lookup: CDR1 MNHNY, CDR2 SVGAGI (reference sequence). This CDR3 has 12 residues. CDR3 protein: CASSLGQSLQYF. The CDR3 nucleotides read TGTGCCAGCAGCCTGGGCCAGTCCCTTCAGTACTTC.

J is TRBJ2-1 and V is TRBV4-2; 8 bases agree with TRBD1. Trimming took 4 bases from V and 5 from J; bases not matched to a gene: 7. Germline lookup yields CDR1 LGHNA and CDR2 YNFKEQ. The CDR3 has 15 residues. In nucleotides, the CDR3 is TGTGCCAGCAGCCCCCGGGACAGGCTTGACAATGAGCAGTTCTTC. This sequence encodes CASSPRDRLDNEQFF.

This chain connects TRBV6-1 to TRBJ1-2; D gene unclear. The CDR3 length is 14 residues. V gave up 6 bases and J gave up 6 bases, with 17 bases separating them. CDR1 is MNHNS and CDR2 is SASEGT in the germline V gene. CDR3: CASRDARTRNGYTF. CDR3 sequence (DNA): TGTGCCAGCAGAGACGCCCGGACCCGCAATGGCTACACCTTC.

This chain connects TRBV7-8 to TRBJ2-2, with D possibly being TRBD1 or TRBD2 (6 bases each). There are 17 residues in the CDR3. Trimming removed 5 bases from V and 4 bases from J, with 20 bases in between. The V gene's germline CDR1 is SGHVS and CDR2 FQNEAQ. CDR3 protein: CASSIMGGGGFTGELFF. CDR3 DNA sequence: TGTGCCAGCAGCATCATGGGGGGCGGCGGGTTCACCGGGGAGCTGTTTTTT.

The chain combines TRBV28 with TRBJ2-2; D is perhaps TRBD2 (6 bases). This CDR3 is built from 14 residues. From germline, CDR1 is MDHEN and CDR2 SYDVKM. V lost 6 bases and J lost 6, with 14 bases in between. The CDR3: CASRPGGGAGELFF. The CDR3 DNA reads TGTGCCAGCAGGCCCGGGGGTGGAGCCGGGGAGCTGTTTTTT.

This clone showed up many times. This chain uses TRBV6-5 with TRBJ2-3, with a possible D match to TRBD2 (7 bases). The CDR3 is 14 amino acids. Germline V gives CDR1 MNHEY, CDR2 SVGAGI. V lost 2 bases and J lost 2, with 8 bases in between. The CDR3 region has the DNA TGTGCCAGCAGTTACGGGGGGGCCACAGATACGCAGTATTTT. This translates into CASSYGGATDTQYF.

The chain is built from TRBV7-2 and TRBJ1-3; 10 positions agree with TRBD1. From germline, CDR1 is SGHTA and CDR2 FQGNSA. V trimming: 6 bases; J trimming: 1 base; junction bases outside the gene matches: 0. This CDR3 spans 14 amino acids. CDR3 nucleotides: TGTGCCAGCAGGGACAGGGGGTCTGGAAACACCATATATTTT. Translation gives CASRDRGSGNTIYF.

V is TRBV6-5 and J is TRBJ1-2; D remains unclear. This CDR3 region has 15 residues. V was cut by 2 bases and J by 0 bases, with 10 bases left in between. Germline lookup yields CDR1 MNHEY and CDR2 SVGAGI. Written as DNA, the CDR3 is TGTGCCAGCAGTTACCGACGGACCTCTAACTATGGCTACACCTTC. Translated, it gives CASSYRRTSNYGYTF.

This chain connects TRBV7-2 to TRBJ1-5, with D perhaps matching TRBD1 (5 bases). This CDR3 comprises 13 residues. CDR1 and CDR2 from the germline V gene are SGHTA and FQGNSA. Trimming took off 4 bases at V and 9 bases at J, with 13 bases between the two ends. The CDR3 DNA reads as TGTGCCAGCAGCTCCGACACCGACAGGCCCCAGCATTTT. Encoded protein: CASSSDTDRPQHF.

The gene calls are TRBV5-1 and TRBJ1-1, with D hard to call. Trimming took off 3 bases at V and 5 bases at J, with 17 bases between the two ends. Per the germline V gene, CDR1 is SGHRS and CDR2 is YFSETQ. CDR3 length equals 15 residues. CDR3 sequence reads: CASSWSGMLTTEAFF. For the CDR3, the DNA is TGCGCCAGCAGCTGGTCCGGTATGTTGACTACTGAAGCTTTCTTT. Full variable domain (rest looked up from reference TRBV5-1 and TRBJ1-1): KAGVTQTPRYLIKTRGQQVTLSCSPISGHRSVSWYQQTPGQGLQFLFEYFSETQRNKGNFPGRFSGRQFSNSRSEMNVSTLELGDSALYLCASSWSGMLTTEAFFGQGTRLTVV.

The chain employs TRBV7-9 and TRBJ1-4, with a possible D match to TRBD1 (5 bases). Germline loops: CDR1 SEHNR, CDR2 FQNEAQ (reference sequence). Trimming shortened V by 1 base and J by 4 bases, and 16 bases separated the two germline ends. This CDR3 has 17 residues. CDR3 coding DNA: TGTGCCAGCAGCTTAGGAAGAACCGGGACGGATAATGAAAAACTGTTTTTT. Residues: CASSLGRTGTDNEKLFF.

The gene calls are TRBV19 and TRBJ2-2; 9 nucleotides match TRBD1. V lost 3 bases, J lost 7 bases, and 6 bases stayed unmatched. Germline lookup yields CDR1 LNHDA and CDR2 SQIVND (reference sequence). The CDR3 extends over 15 amino acids. The CDR3 protein is CASSIGQGLYGELFF. The CDR3 nucleotides are TGTGCCAGTAGTATCGGACAGGGGCTATACGGGGAGCTGTTTTTT.

The chain has TRBV6-6 and TRBJ2-7; D ambiguous. The germline CDR1 and CDR2 sequences are MNHNY and SVGAGI (reference sequence). The CDR3 is 14 residues long. V gave up 6 bases and J gave up 2 bases, with 14 bases separating them. CDR3 in amino acids: CASSMDWKTYEQYF. The CDR3 nucleotides read TGTGCCAGCAGCATGGATTGGAAGACCTACGAGCAGTACTTC.

J is TRBJ1-2 and V is TRBV5-1; 8 bases fit TRBD1. Trimming cost V 8 bases and J 1 base; bases outside gene matches: 7. Germline assignment: CDR1 SGHRS and CDR2 YFSETQ. This CDR3 contains 14 residues. This CDR3 is CASSTGVFNYGYTF. The CDR3 coding sequence is TGCGCCAGTTCGACAGGGGTCTTTAACTATGGCTACACCTTC.

The J gene is TRBJ2-4, the V gene TRBV19; D is possibly TRBD1 (6 bases). V was clipped by 5 bases and J by 9 bases, with 20 bases between them. Germline V lookup: CDR1 LNHDA, CDR2 SQIVND (reference sequence). The CDR3 loop spans 15 amino acids. Written as DNA, the CDR3 is TGTGCCAGTAGTCCGTACAGGGCCCGAGAGGTCATTCAGTACTTC. Translated: CASSPYRAREVIQYF.